This T cell receptor beta chain was observed in a study of T cells in localized non-small cell lung cancer. Clones were read by immunoSEQ multiplex PCR, and TCRdb kept only the in-frame ones, dropping some. The sample holds tens of thousands of clones, 86% seen once. Overall study findings and caveats: The highest T cell clonality was in uninvolved adjacent lung, above tumor.

The J segment lost 4 bases and the V segment lost 5 bases, leaving 10 bases of the junction unmatched. The CDR3 extends over 17 amino acids. From germline, CDR1 is LGHNA and CDR2 YNFKEQ. In the case of this clone: What it binds is unknown.

The receptor comes from a male donor older than 55 with stage II lung adenocarcinoma. The V and J genes are TRBV4-2 and TRBJ1-4; 10 bases are a match to TRBD1. The specimen comprised peripheral blood mononuclear cells, sampled before any cancer treatment. CDR3 sequence (DNA): TGTGCCAGCAGCATTCTCCTCGGACAGGGGGTTAATGAAAAACTGTTTTTT. This sequence encodes CASSILLGQGVNEKLFF.